The entry that follows covers one TCR beta chain sequence. The patients had HPV-negative, locally advanced oral cavity squamous cell carcinoma. This sample was included in a study of neoadjuvant anti-PD-1 for oral cavity cancer. CDR1 and CDR2 (germline): SGHRS, YFSETQ. The CDR3 loop spans 13 amino acids. V lost 0 bases to trimming and J lost 6 bases, with 7 bases between them. The table came from immunoSEQ multiplex PCR; TCRdb's copy has only in-frame clones and leaves some out. Found here are approximately 14,000 clones, 60% to 70% of them singletons; the top ten hold roughly 2.2%. The rearrangement joins TRBV5-1 to TRBJ1-5, with D perhaps TRBD1 (6 bases). This TCR came from a person between 35 and 79 years old with oral cavity squamous cell carcinoma. The sequencing here drew on PBMCs, taken before nivolumab (anti-PD-1) treatment. CDR3 protein: CASSLDRAQPQHF. The CDR3 bases are TGCGCCAGCAGCTTGGACAGGGCTCAGCCCCAGCATTTT.